The 7 T cell receptor beta chains given below trace back to one sample, sequenced in a study of sequential checkpoint blockade in melanoma. Profiled with immunoSEQ multiplex PCR; TCRdb holds only in-frame clones, not every one. Of 20,000 to 25,000 clones in the sample, approximately 78% are singletons; the top ten hold 9.5% to 13%. Regarding treatment: randomized to nivolumab then ipilimumab (arm A) or the reverse (arm B). The specimen was CD8+ T cells sorted from blood (inferred from file names), collected from a patient given nivolumab and ipilimumab in sequence. Every receptor here comes from a human donor with melanoma.

The chain joins TRBV27 to TRBJ2-7; no reliable D call. This CDR3 has 13 amino acids. The ends were cut back, 3 bases at V and 0 bases at J, with 6 bases in the middle. CDR1 is MNHEY, CDR2 SMNVEV, per germline (reference sequence). CDR3 bases: TGTGCCAGCAGTTTGACACCCTCCTACGAGCAGTACTTC. Translation gives CASSLTPSYEQYF.

V usage is TRBV18 and J usage is TRBJ1-4; TRBD1 aligns across 7 bases. Germline CDR1 KGHSH, CDR2 LQKENI. This CDR3 is 18 amino acids long. With 6 bases clipped from V and 4 bases from J, the junction kept 17 bases outside the gene matches. CDR3 residues: CASSTRGTESSDNEKLFF. DNA for the CDR3: TGTGCCAGCTCTACCCGGGGGACAGAATCCTCCGATAATGAAAAACTGTTTTTT.

The chain has TRBV5-1 and TRBJ2-7; 7 nucleotides match TRBD1. CDR3 length equals 15 residues. The germline gives CDR1 SGHRS, CDR2 YFSETQ. V shed 0 bases, J shed 3 bases, and the junction held 6 bases outside the gene matches. The CDR3 here is CASSLGGQISYEQYF. CDR3 nucleotide sequence: TGCGCCAGCAGCTTGGGGGGACAGATCAGCTACGAGCAGTACTTC.

The V call is TRBV5-4, the J call TRBJ1-2; the D gene is possibly TRBD1 (5 bases). From germline, CDR1 is SGHNT and CDR2 YYREEE (reference sequence). CDR3 length: 14 amino acids. V lost 3 bases and J 7 bases, leaving 16 bases between the germline ends. CDR3 region: CASSSGGVGTGYTF. The CDR3 coding sequence is TGTGCCAGCAGCTCCGGGGGGGTTGGAACTGGCTACACCTTC.

The sample holds a few counts of this clone. J is TRBJ1-1 and V is TRBV4-1; D gene unclear. V gave up 3 bases and J gave up 3 bases, with 8 bases separating them. The CDR3 runs to 13 residues. Germline CDR1 reads MGHRA; CDR2 reads YSYEKL. The CDR3 region is CASSQFGDTEAFF. DNA for the CDR3: TGCGCCAGCAGCCAGTTCGGGGACACTGAAGCTTTCTTT.

Regarding this clone: Sequence at one end of the junction differs from germline and may be a read error. J is TRBJ2-5 and V is TRBV7-3; TRBD1 matches 7 bases. The CDR3 spans 14 residues. CDR1 and CDR2 from the germline V gene are SGHTA and FQGTGA. The CDR3 coding sequence is TGTGCCAGCAGCCTAACAGGGGTGGGGGAGACCCAGTACTTC. This sequence encodes CASSLTGVGETQYF.

Comment on this clone: A read error may account for a junction end that differs from germline. The V gene is TRBV5-4, the J gene TRBJ1-2; 9 bases agree with TRBD1. This CDR3 is built from 14 residues. Germline V CDR1 and CDR2: SGHNT, YYREEE (reference sequence). The CDR3 coding sequence is TGCGCCAGCAGCCCAGGGACAGGGCGCTATGGCTACACCTTC. Residues: CASSPGTGRYGYTF.